Sequencing of this TCR beta chain was carried out in a study of breast tumors, draining lymph nodes, adjacent tissues. CDR3 size: 17 residues. Germline-derived CDR1 and CDR2 are MNHNS and SASEGT. The V end lost 3 bases, the J end lost 0 bases, and 17 bases lay between the germline ends. Study-wide results and limits: Tumor T cell lymph node origin was a supported hypothesis, not proven. Findings are consistent with lymph node origin and intratumoral expansion of most tumor T cells. Tumors had less TCR diversity than lymph nodes, more than nontumor tissue.

TCRdb used MiXCR to reprocess the multiplex PCR reads, holding one entry per CDR3 protein. Of 150,000 to 200,000 distinct CDR3 sequences listed, approximately 33% were seen once; the top ten hold 4.3%. This clonotype was picked up a small number of times. The antigen remains undetermined. Samples came from axillary lymph nodes draining the breast cancer. This chain connects TRBV6-1 to TRBJ2-5; D might be TRBD2 (5 bases). The sequencing input was axillary lymph node tissue. The sequence was obtained from a female donor with breast cancer. Some clones in this sample may be carry-over from other donors' samples. CDR3 sequence: CASSEPPPWGDQETQYF. Written as DNA, the CDR3 is TGTGCCAGCAGTGAGCCCCCTCCGTGGGGAGACCAAGAGACCCAGTACTTC.